Each of the 8 T cell receptor beta chains below was sequenced from the same sample in a study of blood T cell repertoires in COVID-19 (dated by TCRdb to about 2020). The library relied on the immunoSEQ multiplex PCR assay. Held by TCRdb, this immuneACCESS table contains in-frame sequences only and omits some clones. Under half of the omission traces to an unresolved V gene where checked; the cause of the rest is unknown. The sample profile shows approximately 200,000 clones; around 85% of them were found once. Jointly, the top ten make up 1.1% of the sample. The sequencing input was peripheral blood. The receptors were sampled from a man younger than 40 with acute or convalescent COVID-19.

A single count supports this clone. The CDR3 spells CASRSTGSTNYGYTF. CDR3 sequence (DNA): TGTGCCAGCAGGAGCACAGGGAGTACTAACTATGGCTACACCTTC. The gene calls are TRBV6-5 and TRBJ1-2; the D gene is possibly TRBD1 (6 bases). Per the germline V gene, CDR1 is MNHEY and CDR2 is SVGAGI. This CDR3 spans 15 amino acids. Between the trimmed V and J ends, which lost 6 bases and 0 bases, there was a span of 14 bases.

The chain recombines TRBV6-6 with TRBJ1-5; 7 nucleotides line up with TRBD1. Germline V gives CDR1 MNHNY, CDR2 SVGAGI (reference sequence). The CDR3 is 16 amino acids. The junction had 13 bases not matched to a gene; V was cut back by 7 bases and J by 4 bases. CDR3 nucleotides: TGTGCCAGCATACGCAATCCGATACAGGGGAATCAGCCCCAGCATTTT. Translated, it gives CASIRNPIQGNQPQHF.

This clone was detected only once. The chain joins TRBV7-3 to TRBJ2-5, with D perhaps TRBD2 (5 bases). The germline V gene encodes CDR1 SGHTA and CDR2 FQGTGA. This CDR3 has 15 residues. Trimming shortened V by 3 bases and J by 5 bases, and 16 bases separated the two germline ends. In DNA, the CDR3 is TGTGCCAGCAGCTTCTCGGGTCTAGCTAAGGAGACCCAGTACTTC. Its translation is CASSFSGLAKETQYF.

This chain links TRBV18 with TRBJ2-3; perhaps TRBD2 as D (5 bases). The germline CDR1 and CDR2 sequences are KGHSH and LQKENI. The ends were cut back, 3 bases at V and 7 bases at J, with 11 bases in the middle. The CDR3 is 13 residues long. The DNA of the CDR3 is TGTGCCAGCTCACCCCCGCCGGGGAATACGCAGTATTTT. Its translation: CASSPPPGNTQYF.

J is TRBJ1-3 and V is TRBV10-2; maybe TRBD1 (6 bases). Looked up from germline, CDR1 is WSHSY and CDR2 is SAAADI. V was cut by 7 bases and J by 0 bases, with 13 bases left in between. This CDR3 is built from 15 residues. The CDR3, as DNA: TGCGCCAGCACCCGGGGGGGCTCCTCTGGAAACACCATATATTTT. Translation gives CASTRGGSSGNTIYF.

This chain links TRBV12-5 with TRBJ2-5; a possible D gene is TRBD2 (6 bases). Germline loops: CDR1 LGHNT, CDR2 FRNRAP. Trimming left V 5 bases short and J 2 bases short, with 12 bases between. The CDR3 length is 14 residues. CDR3 nucleotide sequence: TGTGCTAGTGGTGGGGGGTCAACACAAGAGACCCAGTACTTC. This gives the protein CASGGGSTQETQYF.

The gene calls are TRBV30 and TRBJ2-2; 10 nucleotides align to TRBD1. Germline assignment: CDR1 GTSNPN and CDR2 SVGIG (reference sequence). The CDR3 runs 14 residues. V shed 1 base and J 9 bases; nucleotides not matched to a gene: 5. The CDR3 DNA reads as TGTGCCTGGAGTGGCGACAGGGGGCTACGGGAGCTGTTTTTT. Its protein is CAWSGDRGLRELFF.

This rearrangement joins TRBV5-4 to TRBJ1-1; TRBD1 matches 8 bases. The ends lost 5 bases at V and 3 bases at J; junction bases unmatched: 18. The CDR3 contains 18 residues. Germline CDR1 reads SGHNT; CDR2 reads YYREEE (reference sequence). In nucleotides, the CDR3 is TGTGCCAGCAGGGCGGTCAGGGGGCGGGCCCGCGTGGACACTGAAGCTTTCTTT. Translating gives CASRAVRGRARVDTEAFF.